The 10 T cell receptor beta chains given below trace back to one sample, sequenced in a study of T cell responses to AZD1222 COVID-19 vaccine. Method: immunoSEQ multiplex PCR; TCRdb's copy keeps in-frame clones and lacks some. The repertoire has 100,000 to 150,000 clones, around 87% of them found once; the top ten carry about 1.5%. The input for sequencing was peripheral blood, taken on day 0 of AZD1222 vaccination. The receptors stem from an adult in good health.

The V gene is TRBV28, the J gene TRBJ2-7, with TRBD1 identical over 7 bases. Germline V gene lookup returns CDR1 MDHEN and CDR2 SYDVKM. V was pared by 8 bases and J by 0 bases, with 7 bases of the junction left unmatched. The CDR3 totals 14 residues. The chain's CDR3 is CASWTGTDSYEQYF. In nucleotides, the CDR3 is TGTGCCAGCTGGACCGGGACAGACTCCTACGAGCAGTACTTC. The full variable domain, its missing parts supplied by reference TRBV28 and TRBJ2-7, is DVKVTQSSRYLVKRTGEKVFLECVQDMDHENMFWYRQDPGLGLRLIYFSYDVKMKEKGDIPEGYSVSREKKERFSLILESASTNQTSMYLCASWTGTDSYEQYFGPGTRLTVT.

The chain employs TRBV2 and TRBJ1-2, with D possibly TRBD1 on 6 matching bases. V lost 4 bases and J 0 bases, leaving 12 bases between the germline ends. Germline lookup yields CDR1 SNHLY and CDR2 FYNNEI. The CDR3 loop spans 15 amino acids. This CDR3 reads CASSVLDSSNYGYTF. In DNA form, the CDR3 reads TGTGCCAGCAGTGTCCTGGACAGCTCTAACTATGGCTACACCTTC.

The chain has TRBV10-3 and TRBJ2-1, with TRBD2 matching 8 bases. CDR3 length equals 13 residues. V dropped 11 bases and J dropped 4; count of bases not matched to a gene: 7. CDR1 and CDR2 (germline): ENHRY, SYGVKD. The CDR3 bases are TGTGCCGCCCGGAGCGGGGGTTACAATGAGCAGTTCTTC. Amino acid sequence: CAARSGGYNEQFF.

The chain recombines TRBV7-9 with TRBJ1-4; D is unclear. V dropped 5 bases and J dropped 7 bases, with 5 bases sitting between them. This CDR3 has 11 amino acids. Germline V gene sequence: CDR1 SEHNR, CDR2 FQNEAQ (reference sequence). This CDR3 reads CASSRGEKLFF. CDR3 in DNA: TGTGCCAGCAGCCGGGGTGAAAAACTGTTTTTT.

The chain uses TRBV3-1 (or the pseudogene TRBV3-2) and TRBJ2-5; no reliable D call. This CDR3 region has 11 residues. Trimming cost V 5 bases and J 0 bases, with 1 base left between them. Looked up from germline, CDR1 is LGHDT and CDR2 is YNNKEL (reference sequence). CDR3 in DNA: TGTGCCAGCAGCTACCAAGAGACCCAGTACTTC. Amino acids: CASSYQETQYF.

The gene calls are TRBV28 and TRBJ1-6; 8 positions agree with TRBD1. Germline-derived CDR1 and CDR2 are MDHEN and SYDVKM. The CDR3 runs to 13 residues. The J segment lost 8 bases and the V segment lost 9 bases, leaving 6 bases of the junction unmatched. CDR3 residues: CASETGAYSPLHF. CDR3 in DNA: TGTGCCAGTGAGACAGGGGCCTATTCACCCCTCCACTTT.

About this clone: One end of the junction varies from germline; a read error may be responsible. The chain has TRBV6-1 and TRBJ1-2, with a possible D match to TRBD1 (6 bases). The length of the CDR3 is 13 residues. Germline V gives CDR1 MNHNS, CDR2 SASEGT. DNA of the CDR3: TGTGCCAGCAGAGAAGGGGGAGCTTATGGCTACACCTTC. It codes for CASREGGAYGYTF.

This chain links TRBV10-3 with TRBJ2-3, with TRBD2 matching over 9 bases. This CDR3 has 16 residues. The trim removed 2 bases at V and 2 bases at J, leaving 5 bases unmatched. Germline V gene lookup returns CDR1 ENHRY and CDR2 SYGVKD. The CDR3 coding sequence is TGTGCCATCAGTGAGGGAGCGGGGGGTTACACAGATACGCAGTATTTT. Protein sequence: CAISEGAGGYTDTQYF.

The V and J genes are TRBV5-4 and TRBJ2-7; 9 positions agree with TRBD2. V trimming: 4 bases; J trimming: 0 bases; junction bases outside the gene matches: 8. Looked up from germline, CDR1 is SGHNT and CDR2 is YYREEE (reference sequence). The length of the CDR3 is 16 residues. CDR3 region: CASSTGAGGLSYEQYF. For the CDR3, the DNA is TGTGCCAGCAGCACCGGAGCGGGGGGCCTCTCCTACGAGCAGTACTTC.

This clone turned up a few times. V and J are TRBV4-2 and TRBJ1-3; TRBD1 agrees at 8 bases. CDR1 LGHNA and CDR2 YNFKEQ come from the germline V gene. There are 16 residues in the CDR3. Trimming at V came to 1 base and at J to 0 bases, leaving 2 bases not matched to a gene. The CDR3 protein is CASSQVGQASGNTIYF. The CDR3 DNA sequence: TGTGCCAGCAGCCAAGTGGGACAGGCCTCTGGAAACACCATATATTTT.